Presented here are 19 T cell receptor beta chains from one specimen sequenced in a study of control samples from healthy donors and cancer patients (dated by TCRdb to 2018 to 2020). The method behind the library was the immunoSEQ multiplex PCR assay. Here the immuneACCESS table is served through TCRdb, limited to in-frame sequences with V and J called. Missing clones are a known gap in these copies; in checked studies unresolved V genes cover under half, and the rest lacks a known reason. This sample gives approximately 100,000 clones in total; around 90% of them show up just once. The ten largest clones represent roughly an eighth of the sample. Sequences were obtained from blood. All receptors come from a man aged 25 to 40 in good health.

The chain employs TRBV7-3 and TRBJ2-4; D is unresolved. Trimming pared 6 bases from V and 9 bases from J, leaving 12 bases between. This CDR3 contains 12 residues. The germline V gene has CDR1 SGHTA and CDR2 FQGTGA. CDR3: CASRTPGTIQYF. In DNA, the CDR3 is TGTGCCAGCAGGACTCCTGGAACCATTCAGTACTTC.

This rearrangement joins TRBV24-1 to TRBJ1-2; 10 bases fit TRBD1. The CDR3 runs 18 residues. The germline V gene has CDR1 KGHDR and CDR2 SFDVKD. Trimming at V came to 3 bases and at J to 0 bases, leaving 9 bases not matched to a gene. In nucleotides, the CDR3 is TGTGCCACCAGTGATCCCAGACAGGGGGCTCAAACTAACTATGGCTACACCTTC. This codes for CATSDPRQGAQTNYGYTF.

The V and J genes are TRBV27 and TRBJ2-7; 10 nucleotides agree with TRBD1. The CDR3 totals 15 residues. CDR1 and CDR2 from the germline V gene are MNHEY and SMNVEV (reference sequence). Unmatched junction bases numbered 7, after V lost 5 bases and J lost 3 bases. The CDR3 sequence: CASSPRTGGFYEQYF. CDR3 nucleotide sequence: TGTGCCAGCAGTCCCCGGACAGGGGGATTCTACGAGCAGTACTTC.

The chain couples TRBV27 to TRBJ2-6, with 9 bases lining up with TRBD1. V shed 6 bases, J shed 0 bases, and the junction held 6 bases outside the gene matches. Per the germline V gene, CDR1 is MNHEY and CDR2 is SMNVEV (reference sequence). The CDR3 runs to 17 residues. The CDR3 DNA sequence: TGTGCCAGCAGACGGACAGGGGTTTCCTCTGGGGCCAACGTCCTGACTTTC. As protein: CASRRTGVSSGANVLTF.

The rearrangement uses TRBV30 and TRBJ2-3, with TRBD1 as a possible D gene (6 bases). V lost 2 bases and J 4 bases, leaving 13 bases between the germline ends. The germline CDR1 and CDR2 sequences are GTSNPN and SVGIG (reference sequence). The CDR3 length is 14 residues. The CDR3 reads CAWSLGAGPDTQYF. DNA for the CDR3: TGTGCCTGGAGTCTGGGGGCAGGCCCAGATACGCAGTATTTT.

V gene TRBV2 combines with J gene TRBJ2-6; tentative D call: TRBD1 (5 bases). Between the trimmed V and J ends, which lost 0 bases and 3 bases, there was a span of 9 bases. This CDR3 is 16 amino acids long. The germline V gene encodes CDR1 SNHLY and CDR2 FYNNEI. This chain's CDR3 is CASSEAPGFGANVLTF. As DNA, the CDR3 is TGTGCCAGCAGTGAAGCACCAGGGTTTGGGGCCAACGTCCTGACTTTC.

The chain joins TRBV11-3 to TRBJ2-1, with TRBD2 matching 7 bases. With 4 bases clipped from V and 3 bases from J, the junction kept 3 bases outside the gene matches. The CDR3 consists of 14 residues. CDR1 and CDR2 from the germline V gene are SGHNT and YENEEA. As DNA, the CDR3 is TGTGCCAGCAGCTACGGGACTAACTACAATGAGCAGTTCTTC. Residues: CASSYGTNYNEQFF.

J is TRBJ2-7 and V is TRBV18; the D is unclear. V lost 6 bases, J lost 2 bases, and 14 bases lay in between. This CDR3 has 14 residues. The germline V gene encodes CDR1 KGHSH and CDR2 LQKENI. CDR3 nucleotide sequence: TGTGCCAGCTCCCGCGATGACCAAGCCTACGAGCAGTACTTC. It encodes CASSRDDQAYEQYF.

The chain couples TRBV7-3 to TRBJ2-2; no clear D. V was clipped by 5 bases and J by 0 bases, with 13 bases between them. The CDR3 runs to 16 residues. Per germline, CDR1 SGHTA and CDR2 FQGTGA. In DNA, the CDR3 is TGTGCCAGCAGCCCCACAGCCCCTGCGAACACCGGGGAGCTGTTTTTT. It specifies CASSPTAPANTGELFF.

This CDR3 reads CASSKGSSGTNTGELFF. CDR3 sequence (DNA): TGTGCCAGCAGCAAAGGGTCTAGCGGTACGAACACCGGGGAGCTGTTTTTT. The V gene is TRBV21-1, the J gene TRBJ2-2; the D segment call TRBD2 is taken from the table without a DNA check. TRBV21-1 is given as a pseudogene. The CDR3 covers 17 residues.

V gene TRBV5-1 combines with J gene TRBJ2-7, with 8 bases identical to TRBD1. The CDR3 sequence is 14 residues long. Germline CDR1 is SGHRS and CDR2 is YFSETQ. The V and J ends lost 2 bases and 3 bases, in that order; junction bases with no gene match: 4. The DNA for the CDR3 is TGCGCCAGCAGCTTAGGAACAGGGGGCTACGAGCAGTACTTC. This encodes CASSLGTGGYEQYF. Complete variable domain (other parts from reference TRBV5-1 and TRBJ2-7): KAGVTQTPRYLIKTRGQQVTLSCSPISGHRSVSWYQQTPGQGLQFLFEYFSETQRNKGNFPGRFSGRQFSNSRSEMNVSTLELGDSALYLCASSLGTGGYEQYFGPGTRLTVT.

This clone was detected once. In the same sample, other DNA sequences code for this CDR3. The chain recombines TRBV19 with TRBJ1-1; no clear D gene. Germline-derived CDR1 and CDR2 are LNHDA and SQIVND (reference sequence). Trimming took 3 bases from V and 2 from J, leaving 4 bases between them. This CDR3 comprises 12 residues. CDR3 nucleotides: TGTGCCAGTAGTATCGGCAACACTGAAGCTTTCTTT. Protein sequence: CASSIGNTEAFF.

The CDR3 bases are TGTGCCAGCAGCCGCGCCCCGCCTGATCTCCTCAATGAGCAGTTCTTC. This sequence encodes CASSRAPPDLLNEQFF. The chain has TRBV7-7 and TRBJ2-1; D is undetermined. Germline V gene lookup returns CDR1 SSHAT and CDR2 FNYEAQ (reference sequence). V was trimmed by 5 bases and J by 6 bases, leaving 20 bases between them. This CDR3 is 16 amino acids long.

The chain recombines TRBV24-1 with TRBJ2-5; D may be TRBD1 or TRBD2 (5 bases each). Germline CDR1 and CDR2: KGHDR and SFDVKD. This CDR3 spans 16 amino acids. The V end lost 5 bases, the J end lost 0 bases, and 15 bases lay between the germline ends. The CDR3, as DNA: TGTGCCACCAGTGCCACCCGAGGGACCGACCAAGAGACCCAGTACTTC. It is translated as CATSATRGTDQETQYF.

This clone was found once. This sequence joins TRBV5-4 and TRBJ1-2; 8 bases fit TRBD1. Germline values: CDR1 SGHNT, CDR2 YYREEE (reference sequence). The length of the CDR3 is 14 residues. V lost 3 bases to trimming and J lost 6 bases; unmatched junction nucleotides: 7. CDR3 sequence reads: CASSWTGRTNGYTF. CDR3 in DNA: TGTGCCAGCAGCTGGACAGGGAGGACAAATGGCTACACCTTC.

CDR3 nucleotides: TGTGCCAGCAGCTTAGTGGCTGGTGGAAACACCGGGGAGCTGTTTTTT. This codes for CASSLVAGGNTGELFF. The chain combines TRBV5-4 with TRBJ2-2; D is ambiguous. The CDR3 spans 16 residues. CDR1 is SGHNT and CDR2 is YYREEE in the germline V gene (reference sequence). V was shortened by 2 bases and J by 2 bases, with 13 bases between the two germline ends.

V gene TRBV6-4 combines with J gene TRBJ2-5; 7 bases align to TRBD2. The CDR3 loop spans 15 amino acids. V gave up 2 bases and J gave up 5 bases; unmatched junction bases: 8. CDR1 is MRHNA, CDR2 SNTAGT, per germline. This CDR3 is CASSDPKGGYETQYF. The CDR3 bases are TGTGCCAGCAGTGACCCCAAGGGAGGGTACGAGACCCAGTACTTC.

The CDR3 sequence: CASSEAPPGVTGELFF. The CDR3 nucleotides read TGTGCCAGCAGTGAAGCACCCCCGGGGGTAACCGGGGAGCTGTTTTTT. This chain connects TRBV6-1 to TRBJ2-2, with a possible D match to TRBD2 (6 bases). There are 16 residues in the CDR3. Deletions cut 0 bases from V and 5 bases from J, with 13 bases between. Germline CDR1 and CDR2: MNHNS and SASEGT.

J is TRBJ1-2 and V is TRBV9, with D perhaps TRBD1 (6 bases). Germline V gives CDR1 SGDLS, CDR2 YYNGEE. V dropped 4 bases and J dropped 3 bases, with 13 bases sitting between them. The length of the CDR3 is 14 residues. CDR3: CASSTDRRDYGYTF. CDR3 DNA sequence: TGTGCCAGCAGCACCGACAGGAGAGACTATGGCTACACCTTC.